This TCR beta chain was profiled in a study of cytomegalovirus exposure and HLA in healthy donors (dated by TCRdb to the late 2010s). For the study in its entirety: According to an earlier analysis of 450 to 650 of the donors, 200 million or so T cells yielded 117 million unique TCR beta sequences and about 300 Gb of sequence data. To decide whether each TCR beta V gene segment behaved as functional or pseudogenic, an earlier analysis of approximately 600 of the donors relied on high-throughput TCR beta sequencing. The genetic ancestry cluster associated with self-reported Caucasian donors included about 81% of the 300 to 450 genotyped donors. The T cell repertoires of 700 or so subjects were profiled by immunosequencing and related to cytomegalovirus serostatus. The study aimed to test whether cataloging public T cell receptors could reveal signatures of past pathogen exposure. To predict cytomegalovirus infection status, the study brought together high-throughput TCR immunosequencing, statistical association of individual TCRs with disease status, and machine learning. The later analysis used no new phenotypic data to find candidate immune exposures, relying instead on TCR beta sequences and their occurrence across donors. Across about 380 genotyped donors of the cohort, an average of roughly 250,000 unique TCR beta nucleotide sequences per donor were sequenced, and roughly 20% of those sequences were non-productive. Because of strong linkage in the cohort, 5 or 6 DR-DQ haplotypes were treated as single units for association and clustering. The number of donors typed differed by locus, with 629-630 for A, B, C, DRB1 and DQB1, around 560 for DQA1, 600 to 610 for DPA1, and some 470 for DPB1. All discovery cohort repertoires had been generated on a single sequencing platform. HLA typing covered class I and class II loci at four-digit resolution. A later analysis re-analyzed previously published TCR beta repertoires from approximately 700 donors and added high-resolution HLA genotyping to study TCR occurrence patterns. Besides the first cohort of 666 subjects, a separate validation cohort made up of over 100 different subjects was used. Alongside the repertoire data, information on donor age, sex, ethnicity and CMV serostatus was compiled. About 280 gigabases of sequencing data and roughly 80 million unique TCR sequences made up an early release that covered approximately 650 HLA-typed donors. A later genetic analysis took genome-wide SNP genotypes for about 55% of the roughly 700 donors and used that subset as a discovery cohort. The paper's findings and limits, for the study overall: Most TCR sequences were seen in very few donors, while some public TCRs were found in many individuals. Linkage disequilibrium might explain the correlated functional status among segregating V segments, but an unknown experimental factor could not be excluded. In an earlier analysis of fewer than 700 of the donors, most TCR beta V segments appeared in productive rearrangements about 90% or about 30% of the time, broadly matching IMGT annotations. The only immune exposure information available for the cohort was CMV serostatus. HLA typing was unavailable for some donors at each locus, so association tests used only the typed subset. In vitro tests confirmed that a few of the cytomegalovirus-associated TCR beta chains recognize cytomegalovirus antigens. According to a later analysis, TCR association rates differed among HLA loci, with DRB1 alleles showing the most associated TCRs and HLA-C alleles showing the fewest. A later analysis found that most CMV-associated TCR beta chains appeared HLA-restricted, with HLA associations seemingly driven largely by CMV exposure. According to a later analysis, parvovirus B19, influenza, CMV and Epstein-Barr virus appeared linked to several top co-occurrence clusters. When HLA alleles, especially DR and DQ, strongly co-occurred, attributing TCR associations to individual alleles was difficult. The study listed 150 to 200 TCR beta chains as associated with cytomegalovirus. In a later genetic analysis, a missense DCLRE1C variant was associated with V-gene and J-gene trimming of TCR beta chains, and the association was replicated in an independent cohort. Because the 87-base-pair reads could not distinguish some IMGT-functional V segments, including TRBV6-2 and TRBV6-3, those segments were excluded. A later analysis associated about 17,000 TCR beta sequences with specific HLA alleles at a false discovery rate of 0.05. According to the authors, the approach could potentially be generalized to other disease states and immunological phenotypes. Roughly uniform sequencing depth across donors was assumed in presence/absence analyses, although this assumption may not hold. In this cohort, only TCR beta chains were sequenced, and detectable features were limited by the absence of alpha or paired-chain data. A further reported finding was that TCR beta sequences accurately predicted the HLA-A and HLA-B alleles for most subjects in the first cohort. The classifier was reported to diagnose cytomegalovirus status with high specificity and sensitivity in both the original cohort and the validation cohort. Compared with the approximately 700-donor mean, donors in an Asian-associated ancestry cluster had fewer N-insertions in productive TCRs, according to a later genetic analysis. Around 16 rarely observed V segments, including chromosome 9 orphons, were excluded from the earlier analysis of a few hundred of the donors because counts were too low. In a later analysis, HLA-associated TCR beta chains showed more clonal expansion and lower generation probabilities than non-associated chains that were equally common. The sequencing pipeline was judged likely to have produced a cluster of highly shared sequence variants as a technical artifact.

The cohort comprised approximately 700 healthy bone marrow donors. At the time of sampling, all cohort members were nominally healthy, though unrecorded immune exposures were likely present. The donor tested CMV seropositive and was one of the 289 seropositive cohort members. Every donor gave a peripheral blood sample, and the peripheral blood mononuclear cells from that sample were used for TCR beta sequencing. Genomic DNA was extracted from the blood cell samples with the Qiagen DNeasy Blood Extraction Kit. The method was the immunoSEQ multiplex PCR assay. The multiplex PCR relied on a mix of 60 forward primers for TCR Vbeta segments and 13 reverse primers for TCR Jbeta segments. The CDR3 region of rearranged TCR beta genes was amplified from genomic DNA with a multiplex PCR assay. On the Illumina HiSeq System, the amplified TCR beta libraries were sequenced as 87-base-pair reads. From the authors' description of their analysis: A later analysis tallied around 87 million unique TCR beta chains across the 700 or so repertoires, and around 10 million of those chains were shared by two or more donors. Raw reads were error-corrected and collapsed into unique sequences with a nearest-neighbor algorithm that merged closely related sequences to remove PCR and sequencing errors. V, D and J gene segments were assigned by aligning CDR3 sequences to IMGT reference sequences. For a sequence to be retained, at least a six-nucleotide match to both a V gene segment and a J gene segment was required. A rearrangement counted as productive if the CDR3 had no stop codons and remained in frame with V and J, and every other rearrangement counted as non-productive. CDR3 was defined by IMGT convention, running from the second conserved V-encoded cysteine to the conserved J-encoded phenylalanine. In an earlier analysis of 500 to 650 of the donors, sequences lacking an unambiguous match to a single V gene segment were excluded. An earlier analysis of 500 to 700 of the donors classified V segments as functional when productive rearrangements were above 56.7% and as segregating when the standard deviation between donors was above 5%. A statistical classification framework was built for diagnosing cytomegalovirus status from the catalog of TCR beta chain sequences. In a later analysis, V and J genes were assigned by comparing TCR nucleotide sequences against IMGT/GENE-DB human TR gene sequences. The TCRdist pipeline was used in a later analysis to assign CDR3 sequences and most-parsimonious VDJ recombination scenarios. In a later analysis, every TCR beta chain was defined by the combination of its CDR3 amino acid sequence and its V-gene family, and reads without a unique V-gene family were dropped. As a way to deal with suspected cross-contamination and a sequencing artifact, a later analysis dropped 450 to 600 nucleotide sequences that were highly shared and had low generation probability. In a later analysis, a clonal expansion index for each public chain was calculated from normalized within-repertoire ranks of inferred template counts. A later analysis computed generation probabilities with a VDJ recombination model fitted to out-of-frame rearrangements, and checked the results against IGoR. Hypergeometric tests were used in a later analysis to score TCR-TCR, TCR-HLA and TCR-CMV co-occurrence, with a repertoire-size bias correction applied to the TCR pairs. To estimate false discovery rates, a later analysis permuted the HLA or CMV assignments 20 times. A later analysis grouped co-occurring TCRs with DBSCAN, adding TCRdist sequence similarity when clustering within HLA-allele-positive subsets. Repertoires with fewer than 30,000 or more than 120,000 public chains were left out of co-occurrence clustering, as were five repertoires with anomalous nucleotide sharing. TCRdb stores this immuneACCESS table with in-frame sequences only. Part of the clones is absent; in the studies checked, under half of the shortfall reflects unresolved V genes, and no reason is known for the rest. D and trimming come from the DNA, and the V and J calls and clone size come from that table. For this sample the table gives 130,000 or so clones, of which 84% were detected only once. Of the sample, about 2.7% is held by the ten largest clones.

With respect to this clone: Its antigen is currently not known. No base quality information exists; no much larger clone differs at one position.

Reading from cysteine to phenylalanine, the CDR3 counts 14 amino acids. Only the CDR3 part of the read is kept: 42 bases, read in frame from the first base. V is pruned by 7 bases and J by 4 bases, leaving 6 bases of the junction without a gene match. CDR1 is given as LNHDA and CDR2 as SQIVND, both from the germline V gene (reference sequence). Material: PBMCs. The clonotype comes from a woman younger than 35 in good health and CMV-seropositive. The chain links TRBV19 with TRBJ2-5; 10 middle bases align to TRBD2. This receptor carries the CDR3 CASTDGTSAETQYF. In nucleotides, the sequence is TGTGCCAGTACCGACGGGACTAGCGCAGAGACCCAGTACTTC.